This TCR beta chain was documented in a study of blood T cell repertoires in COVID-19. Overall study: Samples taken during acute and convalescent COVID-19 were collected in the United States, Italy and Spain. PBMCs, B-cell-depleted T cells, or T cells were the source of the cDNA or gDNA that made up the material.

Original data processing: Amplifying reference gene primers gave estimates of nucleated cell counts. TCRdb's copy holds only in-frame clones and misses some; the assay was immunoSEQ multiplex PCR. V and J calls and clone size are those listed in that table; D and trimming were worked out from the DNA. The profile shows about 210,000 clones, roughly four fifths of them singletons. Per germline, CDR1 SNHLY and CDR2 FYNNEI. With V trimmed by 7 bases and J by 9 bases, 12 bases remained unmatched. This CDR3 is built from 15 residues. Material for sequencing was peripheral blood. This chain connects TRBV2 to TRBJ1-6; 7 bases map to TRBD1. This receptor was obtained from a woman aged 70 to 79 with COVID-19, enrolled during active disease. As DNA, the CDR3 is TGTGCCAGCAAAGGGAACGACAGGGCGGGTTCACCCCTCCACTTT. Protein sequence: CASKGNDRAGSPLHF.